These 11 T cell receptor beta chains originate from one sample sequenced in a study of T cell responses to AZD1222 COVID-19 vaccine. TCRdb keeps only in-frame clones here, not all; method: immunoSEQ multiplex PCR. Counted here are more than 60,000 clones, roughly four fifths occurring once; the ten biggest clones make up approximately 1.3%. The sequenced sample was peripheral blood, obtained 28 days after the second AZD1222 dose. These receptors were obtained from an adult who received the AZD1222 COVID-19 vaccine.

The chain has TRBV28 and TRBJ2-5; D call uncertain. From germline, CDR1 is MDHEN and CDR2 SYDVKM. V lost 5 bases and J lost 5, with 18 bases in between. This CDR3 spans 15 amino acids. As DNA, the CDR3 is TGTGCCAGCAGTACCCGCTCGGGCAGCCCCGAGACCCAGTACTTC. Translating gives CASSTRSGSPETQYF.

This clone was seen only a few times. The gene calls are TRBV9 and TRBJ2-7; weak D call: TRBD2 (5 bases). V lost 6 bases, J lost 3 bases, and 13 bases lay in between. The CDR3 is made up of 13 amino acids. CDR1 is SGDLS and CDR2 is YYNGEE in the germline V gene. CDR3 DNA: TGTGCCAGCAAGGCGGGCAGCCTCTACGAGCAGTACTTC. It codes for CASKAGSLYEQYF.

This chain links TRBV3-1 (or the pseudogene TRBV3-2) with TRBJ1-3; D is unresolved. The CDR3 runs 14 residues. Trimming left V 1 base short and J 1 base short, with 5 bases between. The germline CDR1 and CDR2 sequences are LGHDT and YNNKEL (reference sequence). The CDR3 protein is CASSQGSSGNTIYF. CDR3 coding DNA: TGTGCCAGCAGCCAAGGATCTTCTGGAAACACCATATATTTT.

The CDR3 reads CASSSTGQITYNEQFF. CDR3 in DNA: TGTGCCAGCAGTTCCACGGGACAGATAACCTACAATGAGCAGTTCTTC. This chain uses TRBV28 with TRBJ2-1; 7 positions agree with TRBD1. CDR3 length: 16 residues. Germline CDR1 reads MDHEN; CDR2 reads SYDVKM. Trimming removed 4 bases from V and 2 bases from J; junction bases left unmatched: 8.

V is TRBV19 and J is TRBJ1-4; 10 bases are a match to TRBD1. The CDR3 length is 16 residues. V trimming: 1 base; J trimming: 5 bases; junction bases outside the gene matches: 4. Per germline, CDR1 LNHDA and CDR2 SQIVND (reference sequence). The chain's CDR3 is CASSIVRTGGNEKLFF. In DNA, the CDR3 is TGTGCCAGTAGTATAGTAAGGACAGGGGGAAATGAAAAACTGTTTTTT.

The chain couples TRBV29-1 to TRBJ2-7; possibly TRBD2 for D (6 bases). The germline CDR1 and CDR2 sequences are SQVTM and ANQGSEA. With 1 base removed from V and 1 base from J, the gap between germline ends came to 11 bases. This CDR3 is built from 14 residues. Here the CDR3 reads CSVEVPGESYEQYF. The CDR3 DNA is TGCAGCGTTGAAGTTCCGGGAGAGTCCTACGAGCAGTACTTC.

This chain links TRBV12-5 with TRBJ2-3; no firm D call. The CDR3 runs to 15 residues. The ends were cut back, 5 bases at V and 2 bases at J, with 14 bases in the middle. From germline, CDR1 is LGHNT and CDR2 FRNRAP. The CDR3 DNA sequence: TGTGCTAGTGGTCCCTCGACCGGCACCACAGATACGCAGTATTTT. Amino acids: CASGPSTGTTDTQYF.

This clone appeared once. The chain carries TRBV6-2 or TRBV6-3 and TRBJ1-2, with 8 bases identical to TRBD1. The CDR3 totals 14 residues. The J segment lost 5 bases and the V segment lost 5 bases, leaving 7 bases of the junction unmatched. The germline V gene has CDR1 MNHEY and CDR2 SVGEGT. The DNA of the CDR3 is TGTGCCAGCAGTCTCGGACAGGGCCCTTATGGCTACACCTTC. This gives the protein CASSLGQGPYGYTF.

This clone has just a few counts. V usage is TRBV5-1 and J usage is TRBJ2-7; 9 bases agree with TRBD1. Germline CDR1 is SGHRS and CDR2 is YFSETQ. Trimming cost V 4 bases and J 5 bases; bases outside gene matches: 7. This CDR3 is 14 amino acids long. The CDR3 spells CASSGGQGVHEQYF. The DNA for the CDR3 is TGCGCCAGCAGCGGGGGACAGGGCGTCCACGAGCAGTACTTC.

The V gene is TRBV27, the J gene TRBJ2-7; perhaps TRBD2 as D (6 bases). V lost 1 base and J lost 3, with 13 bases in between. The CDR3 extends over 15 amino acids. Germline V gene data show CDR1 as MNHEY and CDR2 as SMNVEV (reference sequence). The chain's CDR3 is CASSLLGGESYEQYF. The CDR3 nucleotides read TGTGCCAGCAGTTTATTGGGCGGGGAAAGCTACGAGCAGTACTTC.

The V gene is TRBV7-2, the J gene TRBJ2-5; D unclear. The CDR3 runs 11 residues. Germline-derived CDR1 and CDR2 are SGHTA and FQGNSA. Trimming pared 5 bases from V and 3 bases from J, leaving 4 bases between. CDR3 nucleotide sequence: TGTGCCAGCAGCCTAAAAGAGACCCAGTACTTC. This sequence encodes CASSLKETQYF.